The source of this T cell receptor beta chain is a study of preoperative IRX-2 immunotherapy in early breast cancer. Germline V gives CDR1 SEHNR, CDR2 FQNEAQ (reference sequence). This CDR3 comprises 18 residues. V lost 1 base, J lost 1 base, and 10 bases stayed unmatched. Some clones are missing from TCRdb's copy, which holds only in-frame ones; the method was immunoSEQ multiplex PCR. Of around 60,000 clones in the sample, 94% were seen once. The treatment is: preoperative locoregional IRX-2 cytokine immunotherapy. This phase Ib study tested locoregional IRX-2 cytokine immunotherapy given before surgery.

This rearrangement joins TRBV7-9 to TRBJ1-1; TRBD1 agrees at 9 bases. Sample acquisition took place from a patient treated with IRX-2 immunotherapy. This TCR was recovered from a human donor with breast cancer. CDR3 DNA: TGTGCCAGCAGCTTAGTGTCCGGGACAGGGACCAGGAACACTGAAGCTTTCTTT. This gives the protein CASSLVSGTGTRNTEAFF. Full variable domain (rest looked up from reference TRBV7-9 and TRBJ1-1): DTGVSQNPRHKITKRGQNVTFRCDPISEHNRLYWYRQTLGQGPEFLTYFQNEAQLEKSRLLSDRFSAERPKGSFSTLEIQRTEQGDSAMYLCASSLVSGTGTRNTEAFFGQGTRLTVV.